These T cell receptor beta chains were read from a single sample in a study of cytomegalovirus exposure and HLA in healthy donors. Clones were sequenced by immunoSEQ multiplex PCR, and TCRdb holds only the in-frame ones, with some missing. The repertoire holds roughly 140,000 clones, with over 70% as singletons. The sequenced sample was PBMCs. These receptors all stem from a man aged 25 to 40 in good health and CMV-seropositive. CDR3s include the opening cysteine and the closing phenylalanine or tryptophan. A D gene is named only where the DNA matches it firmly. Size is stated for part of the rows, as once, few or many counts, or as a class when the clone is expanded.

cdr3_aa cdr3_nt j_call d_call v_call clone_size
CASEISGANGLTF TGTGCCAGTGAAATCTCTGGGGCCAACGGCCTGACTTTC TRBJ2-6 NA TRBV19 NA
CASSPSGQYGYTF TGTGCCAGCAGCCCGTCAGGGCAATATGGCTACACCTTC TRBJ1-2 NA TRBV7-6 NA
CASSPGGLGYTF TGTGCCAGCAGTCCAGGGGGGTTGGGCTACACCTTC TRBJ1-2 TRBD1 TRBV6-5 NA
CASSLGYSLYEQYF TGTGCCAGCAGCCTAGGGTACAGCTTATACGAGCAGTACTTC TRBJ2-7 NA TRBV11-2 NA
CASSYRTGTRYEQYF TGTGCCAGCAGCTATCGGACAGGGACGCGCTACGAGCAGTACTTC TRBJ2-7 TRBD1 TRBV5-6 NA
CASSTGSSGELFF TGTGCCAGCAGTACAGGGTCTTCGGGGGAGCTGTTTTTT TRBJ2-2 NA TRBV6-5 NA
CATSITSRSYNEQFF TGTGCCACCAGCATTACCTCGCGCTCCTACAATGAGCAGTTCTTC TRBJ2-1 NA TRBV15 NA
CASSLSLAGGPLNEQFF TGTGCCAGCAGTCTCTCTCTAGCGGGAGGGCCTCTGAATGAGCAGTTCTTC TRBJ2-1 TRBD2 TRBV28 NA
CASSLDIVGLGGGELFF TGTGCCAGCAGCTTAGATATAGTGGGGCTAGGTGGCGGGGAGCTGTTTTTT TRBJ2-2 NA TRBV11-2 NA
CASSLTGEAMNTEAFF TGTGCCAGCAGTTTGACAGGGGAGGCTATGAACACTGAAGCTTTCTTT TRBJ1-1 TRBD1 TRBV28 NA
CASNRGASGNTIYF TGTGCCAGTAACAGGGGCGCCTCTGGAAACACCATATATTTT TRBJ1-3 TRBD1 TRBV7-9 NA
CASIGTAGRNTEAFF TGTGCCAGCATCGGGACAGCAGGACGGAACACTGAAGCTTTCTTT TRBJ1-1 TRBD1 TRBV6-5 NA
CASSYSGWGSSEQYF TGTGCCAGCAGTTACTCTGGATGGGGCTCTAGTGAGCAGTACTTC TRBJ2-7 NA TRBV6-5 NA
CASSPQGNFDGQYF TGTGCCAGCAGCCCCCAGGGGAACTTTGACGGGCAGTACTTC TRBJ2-7 NA TRBV7-6 few
CASSLYPGASYNEQFF TGTGCCAGCAGTCTCTATCCGGGAGCGTCCTACAATGAGCAGTTCTTC TRBJ2-1 NA TRBV27 NA
CARRAGTSGNYEQYF TGTGCCAGAAGGGCCGGGACTAGCGGCAACTACGAGCAGTACTTC TRBJ2-7 TRBD2 TRBV5-3 NA
CARSGGTNYGYTF TGTGCCAGAAGCGGAGGGACTAACTATGGCTACACCTTC TRBJ1-2 NA TRBV5-3 NA
CASSLLGQAGNTIYF TGTGCCAGCAGCTTATTGGGACAAGCCGGAAACACCATATATTTT TRBJ1-3 NA TRBV7-6 NA